A selection of T cell receptor beta chains follows, all from one sample in a study of T cell repertoires in cytomegalovirus infection. These receptors are not linked to any known antigen. One entry per CDR3 protein, called by TCRdb with MiXCR from the reads. The sample carries around 900,000 distinct CDR3 sequences, about a third recorded once. This specimen consisted of cultured CD8+ T cells from PBMCs, obtained from culture after CMV antigen stimulation. These receptors were taken from a human donor in good health (CMV status not recorded). Some clones in this sample may be carry-over from other donors' samples. Both conserved end residues are part of each CDR3. The D gene is left open where the match is weak. Rows may omit the clone size; those that give it use once, few, many or a size class.

16,TRBV20-1,NA,NA,TRBJ1-3,CSAPWGVDVSGNTIYF,TGCAGTGCCCCTTGGGGGGTGGATGTTTCTGGAAACACCATATATTTT
15,TRBV7-9,few,NA,TRBJ2-4,CASSWGDLGENIQYF,TGTGCCAGCAGCTGGGGGGACCTAGGCGAAAACATTCAGTACTTC
13,TRBV18,few,NA,TRBJ1-4,CASSKGYNEKLFF,TGTGCCAGCTCAAAGGGCTATAATGAAAAACTGTTTTTT
10,TRBV10-3,NA,NA,TRBJ2-2,CAIRDGELFF,TGTGCCATCCGAGACGGGGAGCTGTTTTTT
15,TRBV7-2,many,TRBD2,TRBJ2-3,CASSPPGLAGDTQYF,TGTGCCAGCAGCCCGCCGGGACTAGCTGGAGATACGCAGTATTTT
17,TRBV19,NA,NA,TRBJ1-5,CASSIDSRKGSRQPQHF,TGTGCCAGTAGTATAGATTCCCGGAAGGGAAGTAGGCAGCCCCAGCATTTT
18,TRBV7-2,many,TRBD2,TRBJ2-7,CASSLEGLSGGITYEQYF,TGTGCCAGCAGCTTAGAGGGATTGTCGGGGGGGATAACCTACGAGCAGTACTTC
14,TRBV6-2/TRBV6-3,NA,NA,TRBJ1-5,CASSYSSYHQPQHF,TGTGCCAGCAGTTATAGTTCGTATCATCAGCCCCAGCATTTT
14,TRBV28,NA,NA,TRBJ1-1,CASSSDILVTEAFF,TGTGCCAGCAGCTCTGACATCTTAGTGACTGAAGCTTTCTTT
15,TRBV28,once,NA,TRBJ2-2,CASRRERLNTGELFF,TGTGCCAGCAGGAGAGAGAGGCTGAACACCGGGGAGCTGTTTTTT
14,TRBV6-1,few,TRBD1,TRBJ2-7,CASNHRGSSYEQYF,TGTGCCAGCAACCACAGGGGGTCCTCCTACGAGCAGTACTTC
13,TRBV24-1,NA,NA,TRBJ2-1,CATSDFVRGEQFF,TGTGCCACCAGTGATTTTGTCAGGGGCGAGCAGTTCTTC
15,TRBV12-3/TRBV12-4,NA,NA,TRBJ2-2,CASNSDRSNTGELFF,TGTGCCAGCAATAGCGACAGGTCGAACACCGGGGAGCTGTTTTTT
16,TRBV6-6,NA,TRBD1,TRBJ1-1,CASRNLAGTGLTEAFF,TGTGCCAGCAGGAATCTTGCCGGGACAGGGCTCACTGAAGCTTTCTTT
15,TRBV6-2/TRBV6-3,NA,TRBD1,TRBJ1-1,CASRRGGTRIPEAFF,TGTGCCAGCAGGAGAGGGGGCACCCGGATCCCTGAAGCTTTCTTT
15,TRBV12-3/TRBV12-4,few,NA,TRBJ2-1,CASSPEAGGQDEQFF,TGTGCCAGCAGTCCGGAGGCCGGGGGTCAGGATGAGCAGTTCTTC
15,TRBV5-8,NA,NA,TRBJ2-7,CASSLFPGAPYEQYF,TGTGCCAGCAGCTTGTTCCCAGGCGCTCCTTACGAGCAGTACTTC
14,TRBV13,NA,NA,TRBJ1-6,CASSPQGLGSPLHF,TGTGCCAGCAGCCCACAGGGTTTGGGTTCACCCCTCCACTTC
18,TRBV6-5,NA,TRBD1,TRBJ2-2,CANSSVGTDYANTGELFF,TGTGCCAACAGCTCCGTCGGGACAGATTACGCGAACACCGGGGAGCTGTTTTTT
15,TRBV6-6,many,TRBD2,TRBJ2-3,CASSPVTSGTDTQYF,TGTGCCAGCAGCCCTGTGACTAGCGGCACAGATACGCAGTATTTT
16,TRBV12-3/TRBV12-4,NA,TRBD2,TRBJ2-1,CASSLGGGLAGDEQFF,TGTGCCAGCAGTTTAGGCGGCGGACTAGCGGGTGATGAGCAGTTCTTC
14,TRBV19,NA,TRBD1,TRBJ2-3,CASTMTGVGDTQYF,TGTGCCAGTACCATGACAGGGGTTGGGGATACGCAGTATTTT
12,TRBV12-3/TRBV12-4,NA,NA,TRBJ2-2,CASSLPSPELFF,TGTGCCAGCAGTTTACCGTCCCCGGAGCTGTTTTTT
14,TRBV19,NA,NA,TRBJ2-1,CASSIQGGYNEQFF,TGTGCCAGTAGTATCCAGGGAGGCTACAATGAGCAGTTCTTC
13,TRBV10-2,NA,NA,TRBJ1-1,CASSDGTNTEAFF,TGCGCCAGCAGCGATGGGACGAACACTGAAGCTTTCTTT